Listed below are T cell receptor beta chains from one sample, sequenced in a study of T cell repertoires in cytomegalovirus infection. A single record per CDR3 protein comes from TCRdb applying MiXCR to the reads. Seen here are 250,000 to 400,000 distinct CDR3 sequences, approximately 25% observed once, and the top ten hold less than 15%. These TCRs are of unknown antigen specificity. This specimen was cultured PBMCs, taken from culture after CMV antigen stimulation. The receptors shown here come from a human donor in good health (CMV status not recorded). Some clones in this sample may be carry-over from other donors' samples. The CDR3 runs from the conserved cysteine through the conserved F or W. A D gene is named only where the DNA matches it firmly. Clone size, where shown, is once, few, many, or a class for clones that have expanded.

j_gene,abundance,v_gene,d_gene,CDR3nt,CDR3aa
TRBJ2-3,.,TRBV3-1,TRBD2,TGTGCCAGCAGCCTTGGGGGCACCGGGACTAGTCGGACAGATACGCAGTATTTT,CASSLGGTGTSRTDTQYF
TRBJ2-2,few,TRBV11-2,.,TGTGCCAGCAGCTTAGTGGTTGGGGGCACCGGGGAGCTGTTTTTT,CASSLVVGGTGELFF
TRBJ1-4,few,TRBV10-3,TRBD1,TGTGCCATCGGGGACAGGTCCGATGAAAAACTGTTTTTT,CAIGDRSDEKLFF
TRBJ2-3,.,TRBV30,.,TGTGCCTGGAGTGTTTCCCAAGATACGCAGTATTTT,CAWSVSQDTQYF
TRBJ2-5,few,TRBV6-2/TRBV6-3,TRBD1,TGTGCCAGCAGTGCACAGGGGGCGAAGGAGACCCAGTACTTC,CASSAQGAKETQYF
TRBJ2-1,.,TRBV24-1,TRBD2,TGTGCCACACACCCCCTCCAACTAGCGGGAGGCCCGGGGCAGTTCTTC,CATHPLQLAGGPGQFF
TRBJ2-2,.,TRBV2,.,TGTGCCAGCACTGACCCAAGCGGGACAGCCGGGGAGCTGTTTTTT,CASTDPSGTAGELFF
TRBJ2-7,.,TRBV30,.,TGTGCCTGGAGCAGTAACGAGCAGTACTTC,CAWSSNEQYF
TRBJ1-2,.,TRBV29-1,TRBD1,TGCAGCGCAGACAGGGGGCATAACTATGGCTACACCTTC,CSADRGHNYGYTF
TRBJ2-3,.,TRBV7-6,.,TGTGCCAGCAGCTTAGCTAGCACAGATACGCAGTTTTTT,CASSLASTDTQFF
TRBJ2-1,.,TRBV20-1,.,TGCAGTGCTAGAGTCCCGGGACTTAGCAATGAGCAGTTCTTC,CSARVPGLSNEQFF
TRBJ2-2,few,TRBV4-3,.,TGCGCCAGCAGCCAAGTTGGCTCCACCGGGGAGCTGTTTTTT,CASSQVGSTGELFF
TRBJ2-5,.,TRBV6-2/TRBV6-3,TRBD1,TGTGCCAGCAGTTATAGGACAGGGTACGAGACCCAGTACTTC,CASSYRTGYETQYF
TRBJ2-1,few,TRBV19,TRBD2,TGTGCCAGTAAGCCGGGACTAGCGGGAGTGGGTATCTACAATGAGCAGTTCTTC,CASKPGLAGVGIYNEQFF
TRBJ2-7,few,TRBV6-2/TRBV6-3,TRBD2,TGTGCCAGCAAACTAGCGGGAGTAAGCGAGCAGTACTTC,CASKLAGVSEQYF
TRBJ2-7,.,TRBV2,TRBD2,TGTGCCAGCATCTTCCTAGCGGGTATCACCTACGAGCAGTACTTC,CASIFLAGITYEQYF
TRBJ2-1,many,TRBV5-1,.,TGCGCCAGCAAGGTAGGGGACACTGAGCAGTTCTTC,CASKVGDTEQFF
TRBJ2-1,many,TRBV7-2,TRBD2,TGTGCCAGCAGCCTGGGGGGGACTTCTGCCCTCAATGAGCAGTTCTTC,CASSLGGTSALNEQFF
TRBJ2-1,.,TRBV14,.,TGTGCCAGCAGCCACCTAGCCCGCAATGAGCAGTTCTTC,CASSHLARNEQFF
TRBJ1-2,few,TRBV7-6,.,TGTGCCAGCAGCTTAAAGTCCCCAGGCCGTTCCGAAGGCATGTCTATGGTTGGCTACACCTTC,CASSLKSPGRSEGMSMVGYTF
TRBJ2-5,few,TRBV6-2/TRBV6-3,.,TGTGCCAGCAACAACGGGGAGTTGGGCCAAGAGACCCAGTACTTC,CASNNGELGQETQYF
TRBJ2-3,few,TRBV20-1,TRBD2,TGCAGTGCTATAGCGGGAGGGGTAAATACGCAGTATTTT,CSAIAGGVNTQYF
TRBJ1-2,few,TRBV6-1,.,TGTGCCAGCAGTGAAGCGATTAGGGCAGCCTATGGCTACACCTTC,CASSEAIRAAYGYTF
TRBJ1-5,.,TRBV12-3/TRBV12-4,TRBD1,TGTGCCAGCAGTTCCGGGACAGGGAGGCAGCCCCAGCATTTT,CASSSGTGRQPQHF
TRBJ1-5,few,TRBV19,TRBD1,TGTGCCAGTAGTATTAAGGGACAGGGCGGCAATCAGCCCCAGCATTTT,CASSIKGQGGNQPQHF